The T cell receptor beta chain described here comes from a study of ipilimumab plus nivolumab after autologous stem cell transplantation. About the study: A median of roughly eight nivolumab and 4 or 5 ipilimumab doses were given. Study-level results: Per the authors, repertoire, Treg and microbiota data justify further study.

Clones were sequenced by immunoSEQ multiplex PCR, and TCRdb holds only the in-frame ones, with some missing. The repertoire holds tens of thousands of clones, under 85% seen once, with 2% to 2.5% in the top ten. CDR1 and CDR2 (germline): SGHTA, FQGNSA. Trimming removed 5 bases from V and 2 bases from J, with 11 bases in between. CDR3 size: 14 residues. A note on this clone: Its antigen is still unknown.

Checkpoint therapy with ipilimumab 1 mg/kg began 14 to 28 days after transplant. The receptor comes from a male donor with diffuse large B-cell lymphoma. The chain recombines TRBV7-2 with TRBJ2-3; D is possibly TRBD2 (7 bases). The sample was PBMCs, taken in a trial of ipilimumab plus nivolumab as post-transplant consolidation. The DNA for the CDR3 is TGTGCCAGCAGCCCGGCGGGGGCCACAGATACGCAGTATTTT. As protein: CASSPAGATDTQYF.